A selection of T cell receptor beta chains follows, all from one sample in a study of shared clonotypes between healthy human individuals. Sequencing was performed with immunoSEQ multiplex PCR; in TCRdb, only in-frame clones are kept and a portion is missing. The profile covers fewer than 650,000 clones, with about three quarters appearing a single time and over 10% taken by the ten largest. Source material: PBMCs. These receptor sequences come from a woman in her forties in good health. Some clones in this sample may be carry-over from other donors' samples. Both conserved end residues are part of each CDR3. The order of the fields is clone size, V gene, J gene, D gene, CDR3 DNA, CDR3 protein. The D gene is left open where the match is weak. Clone size appears in some rows only: once, few, many, or a class for an expanded clone.

>.|TRBV5-1|TRBJ1-2|TRBD1
TGCGCCAGCAGCCCCCGGGACAGGGATGGCTACACCTTC
CASSPRDRDGYTF
>.|TRBV18|TRBJ1-1|.
TGTGCCAGCTCACACACAATTGGACAAATGAACACTGAAGCTTTCTTT
CASSHTIGQMNTEAFF
>.|TRBV28|TRBJ1-2|.
TGTGCCAGCAGTTCTCCGGGACGGCTATGGGTTTACACCTTC
CASSSPGRLWVYTF
>.|TRBV4-3|TRBJ2-3|TRBD1
TGCGCCAGCAGCCAAGAGAGGGGACAGGGGTGGGATACGCAGTATTTT
CASSQERGQGWDTQYF
>.|TRBV27|TRBJ2-2|TRBD1
TGTGCCAGCAGTGGCTGGGACAGGGTGGACACCGGGGAGCTGTTTTTT
CASSGWDRVDTGELFF
>.|TRBV2|TRBJ2-7|.
TGTGCCACCCTAGGGTTATCTGGGGACGAGCAGTACTTC
CATLGLSGDEQYF
>.|TRBV7-2|TRBJ2-3|TRBD2
TGTGCCAGCAGCTATACGGCGGGAGGGAGCACAGATACGCAGTATTTT
CASSYTAGGSTDTQYF
>once|TRBV28|TRBJ1-1|.
TGTGCCAGCAGCTCTGGCGCCGGGAAAACTTTCTTT
CASSSGAGKTFF
>.|TRBV29-1|TRBJ2-5|.
TGCAGCGTTGGAGGCGGACAAGAGACCCAGTACTTC
CSVGGGQETQYF
>.|TRBV5-4|TRBJ2-1|.
TGTGCCAGCAGACTCCGTAGTAAGGATGAGCAGTTCTTC
CASRLRSKDEQFF
>.|TRBV14|TRBJ2-5|TRBD2
TGTGCCAGCAGCCAAGAAGCGGGAGGGCCGAAGACCCAGTACTTC
CASSQEAGGPKTQYF
>.|TRBV18|TRBJ1-1|.
TGTGCCAGCTCACCACCGGGCAGGGAAGCTTTCTTT
CASSPPGREAFF
>.|TRBV5-4|TRBJ2-7|TRBD1
TGTGCCAGCAGCTTGCCCGACAGGGGTCCGGCCTACGAGCAGTACTTC
CASSLPDRGPAYEQYF
>many|TRBV5-1|TRBJ1-1|.
TGCGCCAGCAGCCGTGGGTTAGCTCCTGAAGCTTTCTTT
CASSRGLAPEAFF
>.|TRBV9|TRBJ2-7|TRBD1
TGTGCCAGCAGCGAAAGGAGGGCGTGGGACAGGTCCTCCTACGAGCAGTACTTC
CASSERRAWDRSSYEQYF
>.|TRBV5-1|TRBJ2-1|.
TGCGCCAGCAGCTTGAAGCAGGCTGGGGACAATGAGCAGTTCTTC
CASSLKQAGDNEQFF
>once|TRBV27|TRBJ1-2|TRBD1
TGTGCCAGCAGAAGGAGACAGGGGGCGGGGGGCTACACCTTC
CASRRRQGAGGYTF
>.|TRBV18|TRBJ2-2|.
TGTGCCAGCTCACCAGGAGGGGTCGGGAACACCGGGGAGCTGTTTTTT
CASSPGGVGNTGELFF
>.|TRBV7-9|TRBJ2-1|TRBD2
TGTGCCAGCAGCCCGGGGGGTGGGAGGGCCACCAATGAGCAGTTCTTC
CASSPGGGRATNEQFF
>.|TRBV28|TRBJ1-4|.
TGTGCCAGCAGTTTATTGGGGAGGGAGGGTAATGAAAAACTGTTTTTT
CASSLLGREGNEKLFF
>few|TRBV30|TRBJ2-7|.
TGTGCCTGGAGTTACGGAACACTCTACGAGCAGTACTTC
CAWSYGTLYEQYF
>.|TRBV28|TRBJ2-1|.
TGTGCCAGCCCCACCCTCGCTGGTGAGCAGTTCTTC
CASPTLAGEQFF